This T cell receptor beta chain derives from a study of blood T cell repertoires in COVID-19. About the research overall: The United States, Italy and Spain supplied acute and convalescent COVID-19 samples. T cells, B-cell-depleted T cells, or PBMCs supplied cDNA or gDNA.

The authors' processing: Reference gene primer amplification in the assay estimated nucleated cell counts. Sequenced by immunoSEQ multiplex PCR; TCRdb stores in-frame clones only, minus some. V and J calls and clone size follow that table, whereas D and trimming were derived from the DNA. The table has about 150,000 clones, around 76% seen once; the top ten hold 4.2%. With V trimmed by 10 bases and J by 2 bases, 18 bases remained unmatched. The CDR3 has 17 amino acids. The clonotype comes from a man in his fifties or sixties with acute or convalescent COVID-19. Sequencing used peripheral blood. V gene TRBV23-1 combines with J gene TRBJ2-5, with 8 bases fitting TRBD1. TRBV23-1 is given ORF status, its function remaining uncertain. The CDR3: CATSGTGGIREQETQYF. CDR3 coding DNA: TGCGCCACTTCCGGGACAGGTGGTATTAGAGAGCAAGAGACCCAGTACTTC.